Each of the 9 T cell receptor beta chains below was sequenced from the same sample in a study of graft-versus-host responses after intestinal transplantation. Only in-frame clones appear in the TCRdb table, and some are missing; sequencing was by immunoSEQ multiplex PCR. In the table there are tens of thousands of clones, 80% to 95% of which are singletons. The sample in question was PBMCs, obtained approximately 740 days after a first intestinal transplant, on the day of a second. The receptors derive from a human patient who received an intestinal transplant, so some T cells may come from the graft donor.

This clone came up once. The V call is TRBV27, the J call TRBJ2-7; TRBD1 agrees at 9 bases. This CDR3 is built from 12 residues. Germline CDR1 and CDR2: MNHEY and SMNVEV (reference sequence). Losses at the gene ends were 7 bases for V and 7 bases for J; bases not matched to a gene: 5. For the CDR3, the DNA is TGTGCCAGCACGACAGGGGGGGGAGAGCAGTACTTC. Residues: CASTTGGGEQYF.

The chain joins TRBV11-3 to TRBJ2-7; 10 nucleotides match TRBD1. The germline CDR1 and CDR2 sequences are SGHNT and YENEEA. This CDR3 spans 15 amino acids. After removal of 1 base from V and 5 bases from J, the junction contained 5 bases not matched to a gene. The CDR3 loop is CASSLAGQGLHEQYF. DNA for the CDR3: TGTGCCAGCAGCTTAGCGGGACAGGGGTTACACGAGCAGTACTTC.

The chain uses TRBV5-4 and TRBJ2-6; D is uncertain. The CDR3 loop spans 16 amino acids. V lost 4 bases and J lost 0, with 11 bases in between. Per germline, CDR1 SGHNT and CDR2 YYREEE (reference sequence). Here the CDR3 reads CASSPSRYSGANVLTF. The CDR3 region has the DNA TGTGCCAGCAGCCCATCTCGGTACTCTGGGGCCAACGTCCTGACTTTC.

CDR3 amino acids: CASSIPGGPNTEAFF. In nucleotides, the CDR3 is TGTGCCAGTAGTATCCCGGGGGGCCCGAACACTGAAGCTTTCTTT. V is TRBV19 and J is TRBJ1-1; tentative D call: TRBD1 (6 bases). In germline, CDR1 is LNHDA, CDR2 SQIVND (reference sequence). Trimming removed 3 bases at V and 1 base at J, with 12 bases between. The CDR3 covers 15 residues.

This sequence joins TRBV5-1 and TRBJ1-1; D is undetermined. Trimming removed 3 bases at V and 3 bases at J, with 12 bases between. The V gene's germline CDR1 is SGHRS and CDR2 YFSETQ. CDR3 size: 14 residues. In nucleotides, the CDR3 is TGCGCCAGCAGCTCCCGTTACGGGTACACTGAAGCTTTCTTT. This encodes CASSSRYGYTEAFF. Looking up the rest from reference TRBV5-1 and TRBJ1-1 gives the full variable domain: KAGVTQTPRYLIKTRGQQVTLSCSPISGHRSVSWYQQTPGQGLQFLFEYFSETQRNKGNFPGRFSGRQFSNSRSEMNVSTLELGDSALYLCASSSRYGYTEAFFGQGTRLTVV.

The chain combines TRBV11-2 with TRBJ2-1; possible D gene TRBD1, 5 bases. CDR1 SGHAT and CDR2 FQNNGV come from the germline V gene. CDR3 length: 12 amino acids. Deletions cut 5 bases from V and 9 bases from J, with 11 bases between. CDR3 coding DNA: TGTGCCAGCAGCCTACAGGATCTTGAGCAGTTCTTC. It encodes CASSLQDLEQFF.

The CDR3 sequence: CASSKGQGTKGRTEAFF. The CDR3 nucleotides are TGTGCCAGCAGCAAGGGACAGGGTACGAAGGGGAGGACTGAAGCTTTCTTT. The J gene is TRBJ1-1, the V gene TRBV21-1; the DNA was not used to check the table's D call, TRBD1. TRBV21-1 is classified as a pseudogene. The CDR3 runs to 17 residues.

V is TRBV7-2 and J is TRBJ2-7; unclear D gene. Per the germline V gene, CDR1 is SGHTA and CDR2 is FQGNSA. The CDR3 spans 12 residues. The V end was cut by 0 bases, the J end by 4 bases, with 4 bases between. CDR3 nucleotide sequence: TGTGCCAGCAGCTTAGCGCAATACGAGCAGTACTTC. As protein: CASSLAQYEQYF.

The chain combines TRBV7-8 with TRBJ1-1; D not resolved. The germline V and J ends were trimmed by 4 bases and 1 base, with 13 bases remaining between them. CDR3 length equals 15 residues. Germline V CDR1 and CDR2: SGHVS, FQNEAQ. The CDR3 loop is CASSYSGLRNTEAFF. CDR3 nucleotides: TGTGCCAGCAGCTATTCCGGCCTTAGGAACACTGAAGCTTTCTTT.